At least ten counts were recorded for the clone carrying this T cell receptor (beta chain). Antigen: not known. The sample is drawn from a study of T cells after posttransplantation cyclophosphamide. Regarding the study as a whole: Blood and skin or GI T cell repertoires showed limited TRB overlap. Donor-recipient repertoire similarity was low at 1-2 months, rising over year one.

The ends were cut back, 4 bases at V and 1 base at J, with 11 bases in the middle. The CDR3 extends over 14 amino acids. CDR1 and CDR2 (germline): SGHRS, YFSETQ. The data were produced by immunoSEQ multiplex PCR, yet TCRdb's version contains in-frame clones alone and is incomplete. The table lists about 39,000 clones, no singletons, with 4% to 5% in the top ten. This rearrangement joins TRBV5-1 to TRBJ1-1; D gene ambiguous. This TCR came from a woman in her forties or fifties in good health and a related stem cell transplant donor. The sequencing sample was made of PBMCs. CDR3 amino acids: CASSGRHKNTEAFF. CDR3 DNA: TGCGCCAGCAGCGGCCGACATAAGAACACTGAAGCTTTCTTT.